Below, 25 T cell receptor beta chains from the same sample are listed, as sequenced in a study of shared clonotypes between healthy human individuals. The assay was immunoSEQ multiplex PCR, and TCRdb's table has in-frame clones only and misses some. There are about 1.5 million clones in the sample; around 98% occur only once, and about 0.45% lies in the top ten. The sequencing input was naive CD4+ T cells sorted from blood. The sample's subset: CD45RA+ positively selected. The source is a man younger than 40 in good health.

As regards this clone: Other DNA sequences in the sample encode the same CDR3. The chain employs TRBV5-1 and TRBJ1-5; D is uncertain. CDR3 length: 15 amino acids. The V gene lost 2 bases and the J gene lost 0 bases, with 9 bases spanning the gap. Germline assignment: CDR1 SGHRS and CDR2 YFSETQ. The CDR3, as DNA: TGCGCCAGCAGCTTAGACGGTAATAGCAATCAGCCCCAGCATTTT. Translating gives CASSLDGNSNQPQHF.

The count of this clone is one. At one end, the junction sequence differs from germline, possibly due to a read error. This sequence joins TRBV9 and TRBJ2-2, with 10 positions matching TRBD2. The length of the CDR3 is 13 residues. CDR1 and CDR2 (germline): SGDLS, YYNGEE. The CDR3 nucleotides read TGTGCCAGGAGCGGGAGGGACACCGGGGAGCTGTTTTTT. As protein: CARSGRDTGELFF.

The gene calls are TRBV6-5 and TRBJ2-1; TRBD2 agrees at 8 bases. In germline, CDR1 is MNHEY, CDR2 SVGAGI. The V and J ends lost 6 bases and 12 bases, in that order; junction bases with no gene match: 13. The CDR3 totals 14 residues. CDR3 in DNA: TGTGCCAGCAGCTCGGGACTAGGAGGAGGATCGCAGTTCTTC. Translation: CASSSGLGGGSQFF.

The CDR3 DNA sequence: TGTGCCAGCAGCCAAGGGGGAATTTCCAATCGGGGCACAGATACGCAGTATTTT. Its translation: CASSQGGISNRGTDTQYF. The chain carries TRBV14 and TRBJ2-3; D gene unclear. Trimming stripped 1 base from V and 1 base from J, with 18 bases between. The germline CDR1 and CDR2 sequences are SGHDN and FVKESK. This CDR3 region has 18 residues.

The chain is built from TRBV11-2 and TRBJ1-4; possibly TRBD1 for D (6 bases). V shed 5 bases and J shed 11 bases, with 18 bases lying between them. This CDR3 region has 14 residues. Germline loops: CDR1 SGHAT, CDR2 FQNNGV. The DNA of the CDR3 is TGTGCCAGCAGCGAACAGAGGGGGGCGGGGAAACTGTTTTTT. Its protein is CASSEQRGAGKLFF.

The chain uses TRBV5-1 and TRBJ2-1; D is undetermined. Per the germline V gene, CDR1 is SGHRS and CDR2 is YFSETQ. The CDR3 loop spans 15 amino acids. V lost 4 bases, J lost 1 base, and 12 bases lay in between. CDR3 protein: CASSQDQASYNEQFF. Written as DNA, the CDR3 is TGCGCCAGCAGCCAGGACCAGGCATCCTACAATGAGCAGTTCTTC.

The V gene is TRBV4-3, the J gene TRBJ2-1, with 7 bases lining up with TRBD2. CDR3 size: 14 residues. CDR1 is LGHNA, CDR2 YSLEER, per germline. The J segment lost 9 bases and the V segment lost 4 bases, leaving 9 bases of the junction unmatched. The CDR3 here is CASSLLRLASEQFF. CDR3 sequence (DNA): TGCGCCAGCAGCCTCCTAAGACTAGCCAGTGAGCAGTTCTTC.

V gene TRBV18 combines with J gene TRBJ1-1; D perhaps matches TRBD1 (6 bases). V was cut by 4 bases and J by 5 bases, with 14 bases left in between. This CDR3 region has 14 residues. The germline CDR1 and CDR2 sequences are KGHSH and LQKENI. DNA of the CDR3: TGTGCCAGCTCACTAGGACAGTGGGGGACTGAAGCTTTCTTT. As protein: CASSLGQWGTEAFF.

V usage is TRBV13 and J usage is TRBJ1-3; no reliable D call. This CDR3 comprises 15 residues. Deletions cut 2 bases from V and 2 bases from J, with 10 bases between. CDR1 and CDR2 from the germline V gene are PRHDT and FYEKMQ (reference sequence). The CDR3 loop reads CASSLYREAGNTIYF. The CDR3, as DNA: TGTGCCAGCAGCTTATATCGGGAAGCTGGAAACACCATATATTTT.

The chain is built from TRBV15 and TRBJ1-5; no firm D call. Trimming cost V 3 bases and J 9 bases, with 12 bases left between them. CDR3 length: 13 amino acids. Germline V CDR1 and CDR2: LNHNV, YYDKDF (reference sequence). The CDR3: CATSRAKSTPQHF. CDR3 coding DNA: TGTGCCACCAGCAGGGCCAAGAGTACGCCCCAGCATTTT. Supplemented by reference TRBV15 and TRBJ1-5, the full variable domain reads DAMVIQNPRYQVTQFGKPVTLSCSQTLNHNVMYWYQQKSSQAPKLLFHYYDKDFNNEADTPDNFQSRRPNTSFCFLDIRSPGLGDTAMYLCATSRAKSTPQHFGDGTRLSIL.

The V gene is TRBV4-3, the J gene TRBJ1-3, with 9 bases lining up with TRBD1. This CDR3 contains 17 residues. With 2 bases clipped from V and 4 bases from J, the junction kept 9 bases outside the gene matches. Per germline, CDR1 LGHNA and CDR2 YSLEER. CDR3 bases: TGCGCCAGCAGCCAATACACCGGGACAGGGATCGGAAACACCATATATTTT. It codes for CASSQYTGTGIGNTIYF.

DNA of the CDR3: TGTGCCAGCAGTGGACAGGGGAACTACGAGCAGTACTTC. Its protein is CASSGQGNYEQYF. The J gene is TRBJ2-7, the V gene TRBV2, with TRBD1 matching over 8 bases. This CDR3 contains 13 residues. Germline V gene lookup returns CDR1 SNHLY and CDR2 FYNNEI. V lost 4 bases and J lost 3; bases outside the gene matches: 2. The whole variable domain, remainder taken from reference TRBV2 and TRBJ2-7, is EPEVTQTPSHQVTQMGQEVILRCVPISNHLYFYWYRQILGQKVEFLVSFYNNEISEKSEIFDDQFSVERPDGSNFTLKIRSTKLEDSAMYFCASSGQGNYEQYFGPGTRLTVT.

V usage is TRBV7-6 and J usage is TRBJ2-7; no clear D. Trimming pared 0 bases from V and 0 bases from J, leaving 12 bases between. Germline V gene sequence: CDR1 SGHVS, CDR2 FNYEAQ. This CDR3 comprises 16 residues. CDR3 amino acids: CASSLAPAGSSYEQYF. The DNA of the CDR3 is TGTGCCAGCAGCTTAGCGCCTGCAGGCAGCTCCTACGAGCAGTACTTC.

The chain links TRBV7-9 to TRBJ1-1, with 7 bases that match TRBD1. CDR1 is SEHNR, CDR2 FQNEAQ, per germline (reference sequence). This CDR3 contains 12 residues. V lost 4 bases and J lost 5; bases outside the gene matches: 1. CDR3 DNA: TGTGCCAGCAGCTCAGGGGGTACTGAAGCTTTCTTT. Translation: CASSSGGTEAFF.

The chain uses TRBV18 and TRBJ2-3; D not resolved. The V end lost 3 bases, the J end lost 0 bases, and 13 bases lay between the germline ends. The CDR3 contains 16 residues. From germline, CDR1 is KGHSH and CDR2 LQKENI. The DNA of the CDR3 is TGTGCCAGCTCACCCCTGCCCGTATGGAGCACAGATACGCAGTATTTT. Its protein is CASSPLPVWSTDTQYF.

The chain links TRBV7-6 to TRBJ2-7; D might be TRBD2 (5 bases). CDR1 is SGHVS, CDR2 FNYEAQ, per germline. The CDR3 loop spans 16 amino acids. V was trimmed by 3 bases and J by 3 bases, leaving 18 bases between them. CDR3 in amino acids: CASSFWRGREGYEQYF. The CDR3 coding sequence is TGTGCCAGCAGCTTCTGGCGTGGCCGGGAAGGCTACGAGCAGTACTTC.

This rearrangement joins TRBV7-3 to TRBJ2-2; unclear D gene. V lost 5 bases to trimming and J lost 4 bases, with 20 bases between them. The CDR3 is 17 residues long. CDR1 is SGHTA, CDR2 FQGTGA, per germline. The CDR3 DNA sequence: TGTGCCAGCAGCACCGGGCCAAGAAGTCCGGGCACCGGGGAGCTGTTTTTT. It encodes CASSTGPRSPGTGELFF. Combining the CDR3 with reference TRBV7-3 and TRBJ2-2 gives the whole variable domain GAGVSQTPSNKVTEKGKYVELRCDPISGHTALYWYRQSLGQGPEFLIYFQGTGAADDSGLPNDRFFAVRPEGSVSTLKIQRTERGDSAVYLCASSTGPRSPGTGELFFGEGSRLTVL.

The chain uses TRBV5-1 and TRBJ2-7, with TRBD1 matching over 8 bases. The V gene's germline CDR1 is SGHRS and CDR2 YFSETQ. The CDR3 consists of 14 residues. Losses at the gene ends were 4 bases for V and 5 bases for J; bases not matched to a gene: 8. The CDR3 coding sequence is TGCGCCAGCAGCAACCGAGGACAGGGCCACGAGCAGTACTTC. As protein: CASSNRGQGHEQYF.

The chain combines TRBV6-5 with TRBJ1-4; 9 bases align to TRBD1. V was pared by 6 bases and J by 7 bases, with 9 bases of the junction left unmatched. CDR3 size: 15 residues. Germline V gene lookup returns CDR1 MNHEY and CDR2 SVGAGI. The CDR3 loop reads CASSRQGDGREKLFF. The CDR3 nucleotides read TGTGCCAGCAGCAGACAGGGGGACGGGCGTGAAAAACTGTTTTTT.

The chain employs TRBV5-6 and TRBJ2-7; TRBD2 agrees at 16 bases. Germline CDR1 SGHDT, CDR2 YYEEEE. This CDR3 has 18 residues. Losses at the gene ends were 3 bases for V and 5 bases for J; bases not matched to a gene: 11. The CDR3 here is CASSSGTSGRALFHEQYF. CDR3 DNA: TGTGCCAGCAGCTCAGGGACTAGCGGGAGGGCCCTCTTCCACGAGCAGTACTTC.

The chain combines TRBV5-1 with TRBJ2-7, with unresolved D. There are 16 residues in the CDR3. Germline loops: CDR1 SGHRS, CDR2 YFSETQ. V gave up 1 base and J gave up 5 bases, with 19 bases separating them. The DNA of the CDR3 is TGCGCCAGCAGCTTGTTCGGGCTGCGCGTATCCCACGAGCAGTACTTC. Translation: CASSLFGLRVSHEQYF.

In DNA form, the CDR3 reads TGTGCCAGCAGCCCCGCTCGGGGCCGGGAGCAGTACTTC. It yields the protein CASSPARGREQYF. V is TRBV7-6 and J is TRBJ2-7, with D perhaps being TRBD1 or TRBD2 (5 bases each). Per the germline V gene, CDR1 is SGHVS and CDR2 is FNYEAQ. Trimming stripped 5 bases from V and 7 bases from J, with 15 bases between. The CDR3 contains 13 residues. The entire variable domain, with the rest obtained from reference TRBV7-6 and TRBJ2-7, is as follows: GAGVSQSPRYKVTKRGQDVALRCDPISGHVSLYWYRQALGQGPEFLTYFNYEAQQDKSGLPNDRFSAERPEGSISTLTIQRTEQRDSAMYRCASSPARGREQYFGPGTRLTVT.

As DNA, the CDR3 is TGTGCCAGCACTTTCCGGGACAGATATTACGAGCAGTACTTC. Amino acids: CASTFRDRYYEQYF. V and J are TRBV28 and TRBJ2-7; 7 bases agree with TRBD1. Per the germline V gene, CDR1 is MDHEN and CDR2 is SYDVKM. Germline trimming cut 7 bases from V and 4 bases from J; bases unmatched to any gene: 10. This CDR3 has 14 residues.

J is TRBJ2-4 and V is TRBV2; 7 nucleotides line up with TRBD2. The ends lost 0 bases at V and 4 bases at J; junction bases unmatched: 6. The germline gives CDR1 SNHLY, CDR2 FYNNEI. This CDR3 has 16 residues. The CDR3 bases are TGTGCCAGCAGTGAAGCGCTAGGGACTAAAAAAAACATTCAGTACTTC. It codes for CASSEALGTKKNIQYF. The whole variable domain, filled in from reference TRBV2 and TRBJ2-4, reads EPEVTQTPSHQVTQMGQEVILRCVPISNHLYFYWYRQILGQKVEFLVSFYNNEISEKSEIFDDQFSVERPDGSNFTLKIRSTKLEDSAMYFCASSEALGTKKNIQYFGAGTRLSVL.

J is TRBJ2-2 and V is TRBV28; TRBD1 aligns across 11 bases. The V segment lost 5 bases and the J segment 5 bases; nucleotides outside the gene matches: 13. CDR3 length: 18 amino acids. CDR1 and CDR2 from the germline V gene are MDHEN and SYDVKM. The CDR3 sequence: CASSANPRDRGRTGELFF. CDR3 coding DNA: TGTGCCAGCAGTGCAAACCCCCGGGACAGGGGGAGGACCGGGGAGCTGTTTTTT.